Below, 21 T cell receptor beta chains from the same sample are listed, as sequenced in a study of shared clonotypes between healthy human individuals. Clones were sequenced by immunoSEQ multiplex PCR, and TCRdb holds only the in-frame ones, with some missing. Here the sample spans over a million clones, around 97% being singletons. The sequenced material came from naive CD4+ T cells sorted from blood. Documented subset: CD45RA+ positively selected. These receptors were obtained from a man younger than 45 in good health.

CDR3 sequence: CASSLEASASTDTQYF. The CDR3 nucleotides read TGTGCCAGCAGCTTAGAGGCTAGCGCGTCCACAGATACGCAGTATTTT. The J gene is TRBJ2-3, the V gene TRBV7-2; D is possibly TRBD2 (6 bases). Trimming left V 1 base short and J 2 bases short, with 13 bases between. Germline V gene data show CDR1 as SGHTA and CDR2 as FQGNSA. The CDR3 is 16 amino acids.

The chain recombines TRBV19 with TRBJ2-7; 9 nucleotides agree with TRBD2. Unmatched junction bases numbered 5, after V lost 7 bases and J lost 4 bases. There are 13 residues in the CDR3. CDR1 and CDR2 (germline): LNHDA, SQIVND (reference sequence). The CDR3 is CASKAGGGYEQYF. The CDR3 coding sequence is TGTGCCAGTAAAGCGGGAGGAGGGTACGAGCAGTACTTC.

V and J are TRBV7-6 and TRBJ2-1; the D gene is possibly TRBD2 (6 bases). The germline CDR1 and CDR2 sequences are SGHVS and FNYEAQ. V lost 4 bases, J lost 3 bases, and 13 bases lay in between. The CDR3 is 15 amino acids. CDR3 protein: CASSSEGQDYNEQFF. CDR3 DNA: TGTGCCAGCAGCTCGGAGGGTCAGGACTACAATGAGCAGTTCTTC. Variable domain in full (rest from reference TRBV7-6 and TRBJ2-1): GAGVSQSPRYKVTKRGQDVALRCDPISGHVSLYWYRQALGQGPEFLTYFNYEAQQDKSGLPNDRFSAERPEGSISTLTIQRTEQRDSAMYRCASSSEGQDYNEQFFGPGTRLTVL.

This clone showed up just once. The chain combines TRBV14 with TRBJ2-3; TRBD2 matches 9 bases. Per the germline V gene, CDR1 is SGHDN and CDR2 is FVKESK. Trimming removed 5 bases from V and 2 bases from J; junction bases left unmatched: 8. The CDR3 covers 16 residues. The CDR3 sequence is CASSTIASGATDTQYF. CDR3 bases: TGTGCCAGCAGCACTATTGCTAGCGGGGCCACAGATACGCAGTATTTT.

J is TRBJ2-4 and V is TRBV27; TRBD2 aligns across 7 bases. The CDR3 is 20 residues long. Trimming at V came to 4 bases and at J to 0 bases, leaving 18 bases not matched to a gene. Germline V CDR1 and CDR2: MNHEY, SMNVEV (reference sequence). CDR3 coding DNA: TGTGCCAGCAGTTCCTCGCCTTGGCGGGAGTCTCTTCTAGCCAAAAACATTCAGTACTTC. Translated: CASSSSPWRESLLAKNIQYF.

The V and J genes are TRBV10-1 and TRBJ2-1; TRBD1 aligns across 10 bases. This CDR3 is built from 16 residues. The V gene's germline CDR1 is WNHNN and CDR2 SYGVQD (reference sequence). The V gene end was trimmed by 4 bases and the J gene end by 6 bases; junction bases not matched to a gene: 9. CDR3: CASSVFATGGVNEQFF. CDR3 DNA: TGCGCCAGCAGTGTTTTCGCGACAGGGGGCGTCAATGAGCAGTTCTTC.

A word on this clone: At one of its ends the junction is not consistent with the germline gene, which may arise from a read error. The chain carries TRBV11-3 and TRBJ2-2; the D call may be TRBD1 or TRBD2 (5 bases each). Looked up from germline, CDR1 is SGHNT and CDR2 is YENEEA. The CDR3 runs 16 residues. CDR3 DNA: TGTGCCAGCAGCCTAGAGGGGCCCGCCCAAACCGGGGAGCTGTTTTTT. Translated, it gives CASSLEGPAQTGELFF. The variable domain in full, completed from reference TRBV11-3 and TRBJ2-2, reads EAGVVQSPRYKIIEKKQPVAFWCNPISGHNTLYWYLQNLGQGPELLIRYENEEAVDDSQLPKDRFSAERLKGVDSTLKIQPAELGDSAVYLCASSLEGPAQTGELFFGEGSRLTVL.

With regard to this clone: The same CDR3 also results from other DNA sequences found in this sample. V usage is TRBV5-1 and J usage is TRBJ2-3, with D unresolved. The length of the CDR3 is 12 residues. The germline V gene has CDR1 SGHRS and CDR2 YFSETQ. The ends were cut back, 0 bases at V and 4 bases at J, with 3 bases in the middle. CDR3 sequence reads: CASSLVSDTQYF. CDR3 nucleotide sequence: TGCGCCAGCAGCTTGGTTTCAGATACGCAGTATTTT.

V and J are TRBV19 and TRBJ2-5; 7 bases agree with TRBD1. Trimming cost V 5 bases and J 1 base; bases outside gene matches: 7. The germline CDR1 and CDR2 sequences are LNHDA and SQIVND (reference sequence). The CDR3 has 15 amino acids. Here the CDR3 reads CASSRLGQVQETQYF. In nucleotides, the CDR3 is TGTGCCAGTAGTCGGTTAGGACAGGTCCAAGAGACCCAGTACTTC.

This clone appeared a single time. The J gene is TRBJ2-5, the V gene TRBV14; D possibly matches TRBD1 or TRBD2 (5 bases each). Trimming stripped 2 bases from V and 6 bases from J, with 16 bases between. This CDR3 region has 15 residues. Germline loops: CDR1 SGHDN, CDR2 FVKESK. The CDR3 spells CASSQRGGGAQTQYF. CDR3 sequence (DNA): TGTGCCAGCAGCCAAAGGGGCGGAGGAGCACAGACCCAGTACTTC.

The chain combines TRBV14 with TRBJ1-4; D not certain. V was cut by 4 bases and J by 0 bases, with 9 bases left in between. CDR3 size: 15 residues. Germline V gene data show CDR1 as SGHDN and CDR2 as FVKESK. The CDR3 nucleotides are TGTGCCAGCAGCCCCTTCCAGTCAACTAATGAAAAACTGTTTTTT. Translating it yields CASSPFQSTNEKLFF.

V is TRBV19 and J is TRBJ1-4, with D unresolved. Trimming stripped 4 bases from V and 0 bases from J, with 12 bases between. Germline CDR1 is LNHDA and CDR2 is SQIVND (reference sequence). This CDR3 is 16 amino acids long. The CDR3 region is CASSKYRLSTNEKLFF. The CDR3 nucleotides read TGTGCCAGTAGTAAATACCGGCTATCAACTAATGAAAAACTGTTTTTT.

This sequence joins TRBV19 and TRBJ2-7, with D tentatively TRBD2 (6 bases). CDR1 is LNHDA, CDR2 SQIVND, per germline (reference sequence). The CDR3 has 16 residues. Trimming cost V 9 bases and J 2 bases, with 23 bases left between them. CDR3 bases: TGTGCCAGCTCTATGTGGTTAGGTAGCGGACCCTACGAGCAGTACTTC. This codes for CASSMWLGSGPYEQYF.

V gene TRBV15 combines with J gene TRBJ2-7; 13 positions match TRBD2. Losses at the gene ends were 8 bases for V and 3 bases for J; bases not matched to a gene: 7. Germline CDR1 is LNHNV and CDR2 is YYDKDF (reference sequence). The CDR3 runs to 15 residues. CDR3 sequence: CATALGTSGIYEQYF. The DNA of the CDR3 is TGTGCCACCGCCCTTGGGACTAGCGGGATCTACGAGCAGTACTTC.

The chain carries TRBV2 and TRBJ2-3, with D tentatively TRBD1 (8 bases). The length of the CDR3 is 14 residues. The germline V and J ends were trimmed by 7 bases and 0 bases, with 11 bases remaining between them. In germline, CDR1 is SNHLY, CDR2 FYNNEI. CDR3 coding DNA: TGTGCCAGCAACAGGGGGGGCAGCACAGATACGCAGTATTTT. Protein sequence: CASNRGGSTDTQYF.

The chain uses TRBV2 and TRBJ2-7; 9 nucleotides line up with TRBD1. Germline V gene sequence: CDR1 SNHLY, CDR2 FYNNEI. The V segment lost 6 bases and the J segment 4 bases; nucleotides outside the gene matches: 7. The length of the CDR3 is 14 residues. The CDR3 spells CASSSGTGWYEQYF. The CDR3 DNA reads TGTGCCAGCAGCTCCGGGACAGGGTGGTACGAGCAGTACTTC.

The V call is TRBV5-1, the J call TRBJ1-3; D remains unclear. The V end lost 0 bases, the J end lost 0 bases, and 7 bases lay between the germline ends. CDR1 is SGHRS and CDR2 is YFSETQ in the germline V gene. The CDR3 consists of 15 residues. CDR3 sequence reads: CASSLEGYSGNTIYF. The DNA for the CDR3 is TGCGCCAGCAGCTTGGAAGGTTACTCTGGAAACACCATATATTTT. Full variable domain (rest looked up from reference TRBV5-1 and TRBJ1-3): KAGVTQTPRYLIKTRGQQVTLSCSPISGHRSVSWYQQTPGQGLQFLFEYFSETQRNKGNFPGRFSGRQFSNSRSEMNVSTLELGDSALYLCASSLEGYSGNTIYFGEGSWLTVV.

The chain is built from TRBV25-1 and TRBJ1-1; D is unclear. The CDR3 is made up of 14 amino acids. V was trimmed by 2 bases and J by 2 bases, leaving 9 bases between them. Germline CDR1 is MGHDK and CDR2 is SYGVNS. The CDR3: CASSERGGNTEAFF. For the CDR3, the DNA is TGTGCCAGCAGTGAAAGAGGCGGCAACACTGAAGCTTTCTTT. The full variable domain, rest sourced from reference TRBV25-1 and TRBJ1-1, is EADIYQTPRYLVIGTGKKITLECSQTMGHDKMYWYQQDPGMELHLIHYSYGVNSTEKGDLSSESTVSRIRTEHFPLTLESARPSHTSQYLCASSERGGNTEAFFGQGTRLTVV.

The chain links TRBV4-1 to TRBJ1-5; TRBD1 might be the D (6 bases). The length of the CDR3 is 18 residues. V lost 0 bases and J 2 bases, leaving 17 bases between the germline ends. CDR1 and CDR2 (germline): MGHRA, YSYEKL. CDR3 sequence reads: CASSQDQPQGLGNQPQHF. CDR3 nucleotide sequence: TGCGCCAGCAGCCAAGATCAGCCGCAGGGGTTGGGCAATCAGCCCCAGCATTTT.

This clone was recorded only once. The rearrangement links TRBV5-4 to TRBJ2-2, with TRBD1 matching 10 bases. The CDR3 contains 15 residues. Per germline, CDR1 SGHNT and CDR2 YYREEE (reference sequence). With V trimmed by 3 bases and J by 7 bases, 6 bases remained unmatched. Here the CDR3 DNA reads TGTGCCAGCAGCTATGGACAGGGGGAGTACGGGGAGCTGTTTTTT. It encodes CASSYGQGEYGELFF. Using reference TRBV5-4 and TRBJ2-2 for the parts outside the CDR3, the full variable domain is ETGVTQSPTHLIKTRGQQVTLRCSSQSGHNTVSWYQQALGQGPQFIFQYYREEENGRGNFPPRFSGLQFPNYSSELNVNALELDDSALYLCASSYGQGEYGELFFGEGSRLTVL.

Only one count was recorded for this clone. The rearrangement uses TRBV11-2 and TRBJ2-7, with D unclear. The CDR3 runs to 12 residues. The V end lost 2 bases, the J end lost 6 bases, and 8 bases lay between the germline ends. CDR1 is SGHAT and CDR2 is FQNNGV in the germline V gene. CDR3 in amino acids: CASSLLGLEQYF. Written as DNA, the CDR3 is TGTGCCAGCAGCTTACTTGGCCTCGAGCAGTACTTC. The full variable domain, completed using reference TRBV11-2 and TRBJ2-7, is EAGVAQSPRYKIIEKRQSVAFWCNPISGHATLYWYQQILGQGPKLLIQFQNNGVVDDSQLPKDRFSAERLKGVDSTLKIQPAKLEDSAVYLCASSLLGLEQYFGPGTRLTVT.